These 14 T cell receptor beta chains came from one sample sequenced in a study of cytomegalovirus exposure and HLA in healthy donors. A multiplex PCR was run with 60 Vbeta primers and 13 Jbeta primers. The repertoire was sequenced with immunoSEQ multiplex PCR; TCRdb's copy has only in-frame clones and lacks some. The table shows 150,000 to 180,000 clones, with approximately 80% occurring only once. The sequencing input was PBMCs. The source is a man aged 30 to 39 in good health and CMV-seropositive.

This rearrangement joins TRBV29-1 to TRBJ2-7; 7 nucleotides line up with TRBD1. CDR1 is SQVTM and CDR2 is ANQGSEA in the germline V gene. The CDR3 loop spans 14 amino acids. The V gene end was trimmed by 0 bases and the J gene end by 3 bases; junction bases not matched to a gene: 5. CDR3: CSVEDTTGVYEQYF. The CDR3, as DNA: TGCAGCGTTGAAGATACAACAGGGGTCTACGAGCAGTACTTC.

This rearrangement joins TRBV18 to TRBJ2-7, with TRBD1 identical over 7 bases. There are 15 residues in the CDR3. CDR1 is KGHSH, CDR2 LQKENI, per germline. J gave up 2 bases and V 4 bases, and 8 bases lay outside the gene matches. The CDR3 loop reads CASSRTGTATYEQYF. The CDR3 nucleotides are TGTGCCAGCTCACGCACCGGGACAGCCACCTACGAGCAGTACTTC.

V gene TRBV30 combines with J gene TRBJ1-5; 8 bases align to TRBD1. J was trimmed by 0 bases and V by 0 bases; bases with no gene match: 1. The CDR3 spans 15 residues. Germline V CDR1 and CDR2: GTSNPN, SVGIG (reference sequence). In DNA, the CDR3 is TGTGCCTGGAGTGTCGGGACAGGTAGCAATCAGCCCCAGCATTTT. This translates into CAWSVGTGSNQPQHF.

The V gene is TRBV9, the J gene TRBJ2-7; 11 bases agree with TRBD2. V lost 2 bases, J lost 4 bases, and 5 bases stayed unmatched. Germline CDR1 reads SGDLS; CDR2 reads YYNGEE. The CDR3 has 15 amino acids. The CDR3, as DNA: TGTGCCAGCAGCGTTTCCGGGACTAGCGGTTACGAGCAGTACTTC. Protein sequence: CASSVSGTSGYEQYF.

The chain combines TRBV5-1 with TRBJ2-3, with D maybe TRBD1 (6 bases). The germline V gene has CDR1 SGHRS and CDR2 YFSETQ. This CDR3 contains 15 residues. With 1 base removed from V and 1 base from J, the gap between germline ends came to 10 bases. CDR3 sequence (DNA): TGCGCCAGCAGCTTGAGTCGACAGGGCACAGATACGCAGTATTTT. This encodes CASSLSRQGTDTQYF.

This clone was seen only a few times. The rearrangement joins TRBV5-6 to TRBJ2-1; 8 bases map to TRBD2. Germline V gene sequence: CDR1 SGHDT, CDR2 YYEEEE. The CDR3 loop spans 14 amino acids. Trimming removed 0 bases from V and 6 bases from J; junction bases left unmatched: 2. The CDR3: CASSLGTSSNEQFF. Written as DNA, the CDR3 is TGTGCCAGCAGCTTGGGGACTAGCTCCAATGAGCAGTTCTTC.

Only one count was recorded for this clone. The rearrangement links TRBV28 to TRBJ2-1, with a weak D call TRBD2 (6 bases). CDR3 length: 16 residues. Trimming took 7 bases from V and 7 from J, leaving 23 bases between them. The germline V gene has CDR1 MDHEN and CDR2 SYDVKM. The CDR3 loop is CASNLRAEGRVNEQFF. For the CDR3, the DNA is TGTGCCAGCAATCTCCGGGCGGAGGGCCGGGTTAATGAGCAGTTCTTC.

CDR3 DNA: TGCAGACCGGGACAACTACGCGAGCAGTACTTC. Amino acids: CRPGQLREQYF. This chain connects TRBV20-1 to TRBJ2-5, with TRBD1 as a possible D gene (6 bases). The DNA end lines up better with TRBJ2-7; the J call may be wrong. The germline CDR1 and CDR2 sequences are DFQATT and SNEGSKA (reference sequence). The CDR3 is 11 amino acids.

This chain joins TRBV7-3 and TRBJ2-3; 9 nucleotides agree with TRBD1. Germline values: CDR1 SGHTA, CDR2 FQGTGA. V trimming: 5 bases; J trimming: 2 bases; junction bases outside the gene matches: 8. This CDR3 has 16 amino acids. In nucleotides, the CDR3 is TGTGCCAGCAGCACCTTGACAGGGGGTAACACAGATACGCAGTATTTT. Protein sequence: CASSTLTGGNTDTQYF. The full variable domain, its missing parts supplied by reference TRBV7-3 and TRBJ2-3, is GAGVSQTPSNKVTEKGKYVELRCDPISGHTALYWYRQSLGQGPEFLIYFQGTGAADDSGLPNDRFFAVRPEGSVSTLKIQRTERGDSAVYLCASSTLTGGNTDTQYFGPGTRLTVL.

V usage is TRBV27 and J usage is TRBJ1-5, with D possibly matching TRBD1 (5 bases). V lost 7 bases and J 0 bases, leaving 10 bases between the germline ends. The CDR3 is 14 residues long. Germline CDR1 is MNHEY and CDR2 is SMNVEV (reference sequence). The CDR3 region has the DNA TGTGCCAGCATGTCCAGGGATAGCAATCAGCCCCAGCATTTT. It encodes CASMSRDSNQPQHF.

This chain links TRBV5-4 with TRBJ1-1, with 9 nucleotides matching TRBD1. J was trimmed by 3 bases and V by 0 bases; bases with no gene match: 3. Per germline, CDR1 SGHNT and CDR2 YYREEE (reference sequence). CDR3 length: 15 residues. In DNA, the CDR3 is TGTGCCAGCAGCTTGGTCACAGGGGGCTACACTGAAGCTTTCTTT. Protein product: CASSLVTGGYTEAFF.

The J gene is TRBJ2-5, the V gene TRBV7-8; D might be TRBD1 (5 bases). This CDR3 has 15 amino acids. V was cut by 5 bases and J by 5 bases, with 18 bases left in between. CDR1 is SGHVS and CDR2 is FQNEAQ in the germline V gene. The CDR3 spells CASSRLTDMRETQYF. CDR3 sequence (DNA): TGTGCCAGCAGCCGTCTGACAGACATGAGGGAGACCCAGTACTTC.

The rearrangement links TRBV28 to TRBJ1-4, with 8 bases identical to TRBD1. The germline V gene has CDR1 MDHEN and CDR2 SYDVKM. The junction had 5 bases not matched to a gene; V was cut back by 3 bases and J by 8 bases. The CDR3 sequence is 14 residues long. The CDR3 here is CASSFTGGREKLFF. In DNA, the CDR3 is TGTGCCAGCAGTTTTACAGGGGGGCGCGAAAAACTGTTTTTT.

The CDR3 loop reads CASSLEGGAGYGYTF. The CDR3 DNA is TGCGCCAGCAGCTTGGAAGGGGGCGCTGGCTATGGCTACACCTTC. The chain has TRBV5-1 and TRBJ1-2; TRBD1 aligns across 7 bases. Germline loops: CDR1 SGHRS, CDR2 YFSETQ. The CDR3 is 15 amino acids. V was clipped by 0 bases and J by 4 bases; unmatched bases: 6.